This T cell receptor beta chain comes out of a study of shared clonotypes between healthy human individuals. Findings and limits, study-wide: Some clonotypes were shared by all four sorted-subset donors, while others were not shared. The non-shared ones had lower generation probabilities than the shared ones.

Only in-frame clones appear in the TCRdb table, and some are missing; sequencing was by immunoSEQ multiplex PCR. The sample shows around 2.3 million clones, around 95% of them seen only once. The CDR3 totals 14 residues. With V trimmed by 2 bases and J by 4 bases, 6 bases remained unmatched. CDR1 SGHRS and CDR2 YFSETQ come from the germline V gene. Details on this clone: What it recognizes is unknown.

The TCR was taken from a man aged 18 to 30 in good health. The sample comprised naive CD4+ T cells sorted from blood. Subset noted: CD45RA+ positively selected. The chain recombines TRBV5-1 with TRBJ2-7; 7 bases line up with TRBD1. The CDR3: CASSFRQGVYEQYF. CDR3 nucleotides: TGCGCCAGCAGCTTCCGACAGGGAGTTTACGAGCAGTACTTC.